The clone carrying this T cell receptor (beta chain) showed up just a few times. This sample is drawn from a study of response to subunit inactivated influenza vaccine. A single record per CDR3 protein comes from TCRdb applying MiXCR to the RT-PCR reads. The sample consists of 150,000 to 200,000 distinct CDR3 sequences, 11% of them appearing once. Germline values: CDR1 DFQATT, CDR2 SNEGSKA (reference sequence). V gave up 3 bases and J gave up 8 bases; unmatched junction bases: 7. This CDR3 region has 14 residues. The sample consisted of non-naive T cells sorted from PBMCs, taken roughly 6 weeks after vaccination. J is TRBJ2-4 and V is TRBV20-1, with TRBD2 matching 10 bases. This clonotype was obtained from a man in his fifties who received an inactivated influenza vaccine. CDR3 amino acids: CSASGSGGWDIQYF. CDR3 in DNA: TGCAGTGCTAGTGGTAGCGGGGGGTGGGACATTCAGTACTTC.